This TCR beta chain was found in a study of T-cell memory formation after mild COVID-19 (dated by TCRdb to the early 2020s). At the level of the whole study: Most TCR sequence clusters were specific to one of the two donors. The cohort comprised two young, previously healthy adult volunteers, one female and one male. Longitudinal TCRalpha and TCRbeta repertoire sequencing tracked T-cell clones expanding and contracting after mild COVID-19 in two donors. What the authors observed across the whole study: Balanced CD4/CD8 phenotypes were observed for clones contracting from day 15 to 85, whereas a bias towards CD4+ was observed for a second wave of clones expanding from day 15 to 37. The study covered only a couple of mild cases, and larger cohorts including severe cases with pre-infection samples were considered necessary. Contracting CD4+ clones turned up mainly in the CM and EM memory subsets, whereas EMRA was where CD8+ clones were enriched. Some responding clones were detected in pre-infection memory, which suggested that pre-existing cross-reactive memory T cells had joined the SARS-CoV-2 response. SARS-CoV-2 specificity was not confirmed for the second-wave clones peaking on day 37.

This clonotype showed up just a few times. The antigen it recognizes is unknown. Base quality data are lacking; no much larger clone is found one base away. From its cysteine to its phenylalanine, the CDR3 spans 13 amino acids. Kept here is only the CDR3 DNA, which spans 39 bases and is read in frame from base 1. For CDR1 and CDR2, the germline V gene (reference sequence) lists DFQATT and SNEGSKA. Ends trimmed: V by 4 bases, J by 6 bases; bases unmatched to a gene: 4. Instrument used: Illumina NovaSeq 6000. cDNA libraries for TCRalpha and TCRbeta were prepared by 5'RACE using constant-segment primers, with sample barcodes and unique molecular identifiers added. RNA was extracted from every sample with Trizol reagent. Library amplification was performed in two PCR steps, and a second sample barcode and Illumina TruSeq adapters were introduced in the second step. Sequencing of libraries was performed on an Illumina NovaSeq with 2 x 150 bp paired-end reads. Per the source publication's procedure: Demultiplexing of reads and collapsing into UMI-guided consensus sequences were performed with migec v1.2.7. Using mixcr v2.1.11, UMI consensuses were aligned to TRA and TRB V and J templates and then assembled into clonotypes. Expanded or contracted clonotypes were those called significant by both edgeR and NoisET, with noise models trained on biological replicates. For edgeR calls, the thresholds were a false discovery rate-adjusted p below 0.01 and a log2 fold-change of 1. As an exploratory analysis of dynamics, PCA with hierarchical clustering was applied to max-normalized trajectories of the 1000 most abundant clonotypes. Each responding clone was given a CD4 or CD8 phenotype based on the CD4+ and CD8+ repertoires, which had been sequenced separately. TCRdb trimmed the raw reads at Q25, called clones with MiXCR and kept productive beta chains. Rows matching on CDR3 protein sequence are summarized as one entry with the most common DNA and genes. TCRdb, rather than the study authors, made the V and J calls. Recorded for this sample are about 110,000 distinct CDR3 sequences; 18% of them occurred a single time. Of the sample, about 6% is held by the ten largest clones.

PBMCs were isolated by Ficoll-Paque density gradient centrifugation. The TCR sequence derives from a man between 18 and 35 years old who had mild COVID-19 (a few samples of this study predate the infection). The sample titles of this study are shuffled in the database, so cell type and time point are left out; the donor was told from shared clones. Recombination joined TRBV20-1 with TRBJ2-2; TRBD2 agrees with 8 junctional bases. Material: PBMCs or a T cell subset sorted from them (not recorded which). The base sequence is TGCAGTGCTACCTCGACTAGCGCCGGGGAGCTGTTTTTT. This yields the protein CSATSTSAGELFF.